Given below is one TCR beta chain in context. CDR3 size: 13 residues. Germline V CDR1 and CDR2: SGHKS, YYEKEE (reference sequence). The junction had 4 bases not matched to a gene; V was cut back by 4 bases and J by 6 bases. The data originate from a study of blood T cell repertoires in COVID-19. Across the whole study: Samples of COVID-19 (acute and convalescent) were obtained from the United States, Italy and Spain. The analysed material was cDNA or gDNA that came from T cells, B-cell-depleted T cells, or PBMCs.

Source study methods: Amplified reference gene primers provided the basis for estimating nucleated cell counts. Some clones are missing from TCRdb's copy, which holds only in-frame ones; the method was immunoSEQ multiplex PCR. V, J and clone size reflect that table, while D and trimming were determined from the DNA. Seen here are around 23,000 clones, approximately 72% observed once, and the top ten hold approximately 6.1%. Recruited during active infection, patients (from Seattle) were subsequently followed longitudinally. Material: peripheral blood. The receptor's source is a man aged 45-65 years with COVID-19, enrolled during active disease. The rearrangement uses TRBV5-5 and TRBJ1-5, with 7 bases matching TRBD1. CDR3 in amino acids: CASSRDRAQPQHF. The CDR3 bases are TGTGCCAGCAGCCGAGACAGGGCTCAGCCCCAGCATTTT.